These 3 T cell receptor beta chains were all obtained from the same sample, sequenced in a study of blood T cell repertoires in COVID-19. Profiling relied on immunoSEQ multiplex PCR, and the TCRdb table lists in-frame clones only, not all of them. The table has 270,000 or so clones, about nine tenths seen once. The material sequenced was PBMCs or T cells enriched from blood (not recorded which). The source is a woman between 35 and 50 years old with acute COVID-19.

CDR3 amino acids: CASSPGVGLGSGYGYTF. As DNA, the CDR3 is TGTGCCAGCAGCCCCGGTGTTGGGTTGGGAAGCGGGTATGGCTACACCTTC. The chain is built from TRBV28 and TRBJ1-2; D unclear. This CDR3 has 17 residues. Germline assignment: CDR1 MDHEN and CDR2 SYDVKM. Trimming removed 6 bases from V and 5 bases from J, with 25 bases in between.

The rearrangement joins TRBV21-1 to TRBJ2-5; the table's D call of TRBD1 was not tested on the DNA. TRBV21-1 corresponds to a pseudogene. This CDR3 is built from 16 residues. The CDR3 sequence: CASIKQGAGRRETQYF. As DNA, the CDR3 is TGTGCCAGCATCAAGCAAGGGGCAGGCCGACGAGAGACCCAGTACTTC.

Of note for this clone: Other nucleotide sequences from this sample produce the same CDR3. V gene TRBV5-1 combines with J gene TRBJ2-5, with TRBD1 identical over 9 bases. Germline CDR1 and CDR2: SGHRS and YFSETQ. CDR3 size: 15 residues. V shed 2 bases and J 0 bases; nucleotides not matched to a gene: 2. The CDR3 is CASSLGDRDQETQYF. CDR3 in DNA: TGCGCCAGCAGCTTAGGGGACAGGGACCAAGAGACCCAGTACTTC.